This T cell receptor beta chain was found in a study of molecular identifiers for immune sequencing clone quantification. The bulk TCR libraries were made with methods described before and with listed TCR primers. TCRdb re-analysed the PCR reads in MiXCR, keeping a single row per CDR3 protein. The table lists approximately 500,000 distinct CDR3 sequences, about 21% of them singletons. CDR1 is SEHNR, CDR2 FQNEAQ, per germline (reference sequence). V lost 9 bases to trimming and J lost 6 bases, with 8 bases between them. The length of the CDR3 is 11 residues. This clonotype was recorded many times. The chain recombines TRBV7-9 with TRBJ1-4; unclear D gene. The receptor was derived from a human donor in good health. Some libraries in this study had Jurkat cell RNA spiked in. Specimen: naive CD8+ T cells from blood, with Jurkat cell RNA spiked in. Described subset: FACS-sorted CD8+CD4-CCR7+CD45RA+ naive T cells. CDR3 bases: TGTGCCAGTACTAAAGATGAAAAACTGTTTTTT. Translated: CASTKDEKLFF.